The 32 T cell receptor beta chains in this list originate from one sample, sequenced in a study of T cell clonotyping in hematopoietic cell transplantation. This table comes from immunoSEQ multiplex PCR, and its TCRdb copy is limited to in-frame clones, with some not included. The sample contains nearly 70,000 clones, around 94% of which appear only once. The specimen sequenced was peripheral blood mononuclear cells. These TCRs come from a man between 45 and 60 years old in good health. Some clones in this sample may be carry-over from other donors' samples.

The V call is TRBV9, the J call TRBJ1-1; D gene uncertain. The V end lost 1 base, the J end lost 0 bases, and 10 bases lay between the germline ends. Germline lookup yields CDR1 SGDLS and CDR2 YYNGEE. This CDR3 has 15 amino acids. In DNA form, the CDR3 reads TGTGCCAGCAGCGTAACAGATACGTTGAACACTGAAGCTTTCTTT. It specifies CASSVTDTLNTEAFF.

This chain joins TRBV19 and TRBJ2-7; tentative D call: TRBD2 (5 bases). V was clipped by 7 bases and J by 5 bases, with 15 bases between them. The CDR3 has 13 amino acids. Germline values: CDR1 LNHDA, CDR2 SQIVND (reference sequence). CDR3 bases: TGTGCCAGTATTATCGGGTACGGGAACGAGCAGTACTTC. Its protein is CASIIGYGNEQYF.

J is TRBJ1-2 and V is TRBV28; a weak D match, TRBD1 (6 bases). Germline CDR1 and CDR2: MDHEN and SYDVKM. The ends were cut back, 3 bases at V and 8 bases at J, with 16 bases in the middle. This CDR3 contains 14 residues. CDR3 sequence reads: CASSLGGGGHGYTF. The CDR3 DNA reads TGTGCCAGCAGTTTGGGAGGGGGGGGACACGGCTACACCTTC.

The rearrangement uses TRBV5-1 and TRBJ2-2; 12 positions agree with TRBD1. The CDR3 is 16 residues long. Trimming cost V 6 bases and J 6 bases; bases outside gene matches: 9. CDR1 is SGHRS and CDR2 is YFSETQ in the germline V gene. This CDR3 is CASIETGQGASGELFF. The CDR3 DNA reads as TGCGCCAGCATCGAGACGGGACAGGGGGCGTCCGGGGAGCTGTTTTTT.

This chain links TRBV5-1 with TRBJ2-7, with 10 bases that match TRBD1. Losses at the gene ends were 4 bases for V and 4 bases for J; bases not matched to a gene: 5. Germline values: CDR1 SGHRS, CDR2 YFSETQ. The CDR3 consists of 14 residues. The chain's CDR3 is CASSLDRGQYEQYF. The DNA for the CDR3 is TGCGCCAGCAGCCTTGACAGGGGGCAATACGAGCAGTACTTC.

The chain is built from TRBV6-1 and TRBJ2-3, with unresolved D. V gave up 9 bases and J gave up 5 bases, with 9 bases separating them. This CDR3 contains 11 residues. Germline V gives CDR1 MNHNS, CDR2 SASEGT. This CDR3 is CASTYLDTQYF. The CDR3 nucleotides read TGTGCCAGTACCTATCTAGATACGCAGTATTTT.

The chain employs TRBV29-1 and TRBJ2-7; 8 positions agree with TRBD2. J lost 4 bases, V lost 6 bases, and 11 bases had no gene match. The germline V gene encodes CDR1 SQVTM and CDR2 ANQGSEA. The CDR3 length is 14 residues. The CDR3 DNA follows: TGCAGCGTGTCCCTACTAGCGGCGGGATACGAGCAGTACTTC. Protein: CSVSLLAAGYEQYF.

The chain is built from TRBV5-4 and TRBJ2-7; a possible D gene is TRBD2 (6 bases). The V gene lost 3 bases and the J gene lost 1 base, with 11 bases spanning the gap. Germline loops: CDR1 SGHNT, CDR2 YYREEE (reference sequence). The CDR3 sequence is 14 residues long. The CDR3 region is CASSWDGGSYEQYF. Here the CDR3 DNA reads TGTGCCAGCAGCTGGGACGGGGGATCCTACGAGCAGTACTTC.

The chain recombines TRBV5-4 with TRBJ1-4; D gene ambiguous. Looked up from germline, CDR1 is SGHNT and CDR2 is YYREEE (reference sequence). This CDR3 is built from 15 residues. The germline V and J ends were trimmed by 0 bases and 4 bases, with 10 bases remaining between them. The CDR3 region is CASSLGPGVNEKLFF. The CDR3 DNA is TGTGCCAGCAGCTTGGGTCCCGGGGTTAATGAAAAACTGTTTTTT.

The rearrangement uses TRBV29-1 and TRBJ1-5; D not certain. CDR1 SQVTM and CDR2 ANQGSEA come from the germline V gene. The length of the CDR3 is 13 residues. The V gene lost 5 bases and the J gene lost 1 base, with 9 bases spanning the gap. CDR3 amino acids: CSVLWRSNQPQHF. CDR3 bases: TGCAGCGTTCTCTGGAGAAGCAATCAGCCCCAGCATTTT.

The rearrangement links TRBV9 to TRBJ2-7; D gene ambiguous. The CDR3 length is 14 residues. Trimming left V 0 bases short and J 0 bases short, with 7 bases between. Germline V gene sequence: CDR1 SGDLS, CDR2 YYNGEE. The CDR3 coding sequence is TGTGCCAGCAGCGTAGGTAGTAGCTCCTACGAGCAGTACTTC. Protein sequence: CASSVGSSSYEQYF.

V usage is TRBV6-5 and J usage is TRBJ2-3; D call uncertain. This CDR3 is built from 16 residues. Trimming took 0 bases from V and 1 from J, leaving 11 bases between them. The germline V gene encodes CDR1 MNHEY and CDR2 SVGAGI. Here the CDR3 reads CASSYSSTSGTDTQYF. The CDR3 region has the DNA TGTGCCAGCAGTTACTCGTCGACCTCTGGCACAGATACGCAGTATTTT.

The J gene is TRBJ2-7, the V gene TRBV19, with D perhaps TRBD2 (6 bases). The CDR3 totals 16 residues. The V gene lost 2 bases and the J gene lost 2 bases, with 16 bases spanning the gap. Per the germline V gene, CDR1 is LNHDA and CDR2 is SQIVND (reference sequence). This CDR3 is CASSIQAGRVPYEQYF. In DNA, the CDR3 is TGTGCCAGTAGTATACAAGCGGGCAGGGTCCCCTACGAGCAGTACTTC.

V and J are TRBV2 and TRBJ1-2; D is unresolved. Trimming left V 3 bases short and J 8 bases short, with 13 bases between. The CDR3 extends over 13 amino acids. The germline CDR1 and CDR2 sequences are SNHLY and FYNNEI. The CDR3 loop reads CASSDVYPGGYTF. CDR3 in DNA: TGTGCCAGCAGTGATGTGTACCCCGGGGGCTACACCTTC.

The chain employs TRBV5-4 and TRBJ2-2, with 9 bases identical to TRBD1. V dropped 0 bases and J dropped 5; count of bases not matched to a gene: 11. The CDR3 runs to 18 residues. Per germline, CDR1 SGHNT and CDR2 YYREEE (reference sequence). CDR3 nucleotides: TGTGCCAGCAGCTTGGGTATCACAGGGGGCGTACGTACCGGGGAGCTGTTTTTT. It specifies CASSLGITGGVRTGELFF.

As to this clone: This sample includes further DNA sequences coding for the same CDR3. CDR3 protein: CASSSGATNEKLFF. The CDR3, as DNA: TGTGCCAGCAGCTCGGGGGCCACTAATGAAAAACTGTTTTTT. This chain joins TRBV7-9 and TRBJ1-4, with a possible D match to TRBD1 (6 bases). This CDR3 comprises 14 residues. Germline V lookup: CDR1 SEHNR, CDR2 FQNEAQ (reference sequence). V was trimmed by 4 bases and J by 2 bases, leaving 8 bases between them.

The CDR3 protein is CASSLGSGSGNEQFF. The CDR3 DNA sequence: TGTGCCAGCAGCTTGGGTAGCGGGAGTGGGAATGAGCAGTTCTTC. The gene calls are TRBV5-6 and TRBJ2-1, with TRBD2 matching over 9 bases. V was clipped by 0 bases and J by 7 bases; unmatched bases: 5. Germline CDR1 is SGHDT and CDR2 is YYEEEE. The CDR3 contains 15 residues. The whole variable domain, remainder taken from reference TRBV5-6 and TRBJ2-1, is DAGVTQSPTHLIKTRGQQVTLRCSPKSGHDTVSWYQQALGQGPQFIFQYYEEEERQRGNFPDRFSGHQFPNYSSELNVNALLLGDSALYLCASSLGSGSGNEQFFGPGTRLTVL.

This clone has a single count. The gene calls are TRBV15 and TRBJ2-7; the match to TRBD2 covers 7 bases. From germline, CDR1 is LNHNV and CDR2 YYDKDF (reference sequence). This CDR3 is 15 amino acids long. The V gene end was trimmed by 3 bases and the J gene end by 5 bases; junction bases not matched to a gene: 10. CDR3 DNA sequence: TGTGCCACCAGCAGTACGAGGGGCCGGGGGGACGAGCAGTACTTC. This gives the protein CATSSTRGRGDEQYF.

The chain combines TRBV2 with TRBJ1-2, with TRBD1 identical over 7 bases. This CDR3 is 14 amino acids long. V trimming: 8 bases; J trimming: 2 bases; junction bases outside the gene matches: 8. Germline CDR1 is SNHLY and CDR2 is FYNNEI. In DNA, the CDR3 is TGTGCCAGCCCGAAACACAGGGGCAACTATGGCTACACCTTC. Encoded protein: CASPKHRGNYGYTF. The full variable domain, completed using reference TRBV2 and TRBJ1-2, is EPEVTQTPSHQVTQMGQEVILRCVPISNHLYFYWYRQILGQKVEFLVSFYNNEISEKSEIFDDQFSVERPDGSNFTLKIRSTKLEDSAMYFCASPKHRGNYGYTFGSGTRLTVV.

The chain has TRBV28 and TRBJ2-7; 8 bases map to TRBD1. V lost 6 bases to trimming and J lost 3 bases; unmatched junction nucleotides: 7. Germline assignment: CDR1 MDHEN and CDR2 SYDVKM. CDR3 length equals 14 residues. The CDR3 here is CASSRPGQVYEQYF. The CDR3 DNA is TGTGCCAGCAGCCGACCGGGACAGGTCTACGAGCAGTACTTC.

This rearrangement joins TRBV14 to TRBJ2-1; D not resolved. The V and J ends lost 4 bases and 6 bases respectively, with 13 bases between them. The CDR3 covers 14 residues. Germline values: CDR1 SGHDN, CDR2 FVKESK. DNA of the CDR3: TGTGCCAGCAGCCTAGACCTACGCGGCAATGAGCAGTTCTTC. This translates into CASSLDLRGNEQFF.

The J gene is TRBJ2-3, the V gene TRBV14; D unclear. V was trimmed by 4 bases and J by 2 bases, leaving 10 bases between them. The CDR3 totals 14 residues. Germline lookup yields CDR1 SGHDN and CDR2 FVKESK. CDR3: CASSLSGYTDTQYF. CDR3 sequence (DNA): TGTGCCAGCAGCCTCTCCGGATACACAGATACGCAGTATTTT. The variable domain in full, with the rest retrieved from reference TRBV14 and TRBJ2-3, is EAGVTQFPSHSVIEKGQTVTLRCDPISGHDNLYWYRRVMGKEIKFLLHFVKESKQDESGMPNNRFLAERTGGTYSTLKVQPAELEDSGVYFCASSLSGYTDTQYFGPGTRLTVL.

The genes are TRBV11-2 and TRBJ1-1; D remains unclear. The CDR3 spans 15 residues. Germline loops: CDR1 SGHAT, CDR2 FQNNGV. The V end was cut by 1 base, the J end by 0 bases, with 9 bases between. The CDR3 DNA follows: TGTGCCAGCAGCTTAGGCGCGGGAGTGAACACTGAAGCTTTCTTT. Amino acids: CASSLGAGVNTEAFF.

V and J are TRBV11-2 and TRBJ1-3; 7 bases map to TRBD1. Per the germline V gene, CDR1 is SGHAT and CDR2 is FQNNGV. J was trimmed by 4 bases and V by 4 bases; bases with no gene match: 1. There are 13 residues in the CDR3. The CDR3 sequence is CASSSGQGNTIYF. The CDR3 nucleotides are TGTGCCAGCAGCTCGGGACAGGGAAACACCATATATTTT.

V gene TRBV7-8 combines with J gene TRBJ1-5; no reliable D call. This CDR3 region has 15 residues. V dropped 5 bases and J dropped 2 bases, with 13 bases sitting between them. The germline V gene has CDR1 SGHVS and CDR2 FQNEAQ. The CDR3 DNA sequence: TGTGCCAGCAGCGGCGGCACTCTGGGCAATCAGCCCCAGCATTTT. Translated, it gives CASSGGTLGNQPQHF.

This chain joins TRBV28 and TRBJ1-2; D uncertain. The CDR3 length is 14 residues. V was shortened by 2 bases and J by 1 base, with 8 bases between the two germline ends. CDR1 is MDHEN, CDR2 SYDVKM, per germline. The CDR3 region is CASSLGQNNYGYTF. DNA for the CDR3: TGTGCCAGCAGTTTAGGCCAGAATAACTATGGCTACACCTTC.

This clone was seen once. The CDR3 nucleotides read TGTGCCAGCAGGACTAGCGGAGGAGGGGATACGCAGTATTTT. Translating it yields CASRTSGGGDTQYF. The chain couples TRBV28 to TRBJ2-3, with 9 bases fitting TRBD2. The germline V gene has CDR1 MDHEN and CDR2 SYDVKM. The CDR3 is made up of 14 amino acids. Unmatched junction bases numbered 7, after V lost 6 bases and J lost 6 bases.

V gene TRBV11-3 combines with J gene TRBJ2-3, with TRBD1 matching over 9 bases. Germline-derived CDR1 and CDR2 are SGHNT and YENEEA. This CDR3 region has 14 residues. J gave up 4 bases and V 5 bases, and 4 bases lay outside the gene matches. The DNA of the CDR3 is TGTGCCAGCAGCCGGACAGGGGTAGCAGATACGCAGTATTTT. The encoded protein is CASSRTGVADTQYF.

The chain is built from TRBV28 and TRBJ2-7; D could derive from TRBD1 or TRBD2 (5 bases each). The germline gives CDR1 MDHEN, CDR2 SYDVKM. Trimming stripped 4 bases from V and 2 bases from J, with 6 bases between. The CDR3 spans 12 residues. The DNA of the CDR3 is TGTGCCAGCAGTTCGGGACCCTACGAGCAGTACTTC. Its protein is CASSSGPYEQYF.

V and J are TRBV19 and TRBJ2-7; 8 nucleotides match TRBD1. V lost 7 bases to trimming and J lost 2 bases; unmatched junction nucleotides: 7. The CDR3 sequence is 14 residues long. The germline V gene has CDR1 LNHDA and CDR2 SQIVND (reference sequence). The CDR3 loop reads CASTKTGDPYEQYF. The CDR3 coding sequence is TGTGCCAGTACCAAGACAGGGGATCCCTACGAGCAGTACTTC.

The J gene is TRBJ2-7, the V gene TRBV19, with 7 bases that match TRBD1. This CDR3 is built from 12 residues. CDR1 LNHDA and CDR2 SQIVND come from the germline V gene (reference sequence). Trimming cost V 6 bases and J 3 bases; bases outside gene matches: 2. CDR3 residues: CASSRDSYEQYF. DNA for the CDR3: TGTGCCAGTAGCAGGGACAGCTACGAGCAGTACTTC.

Here the CDR3 reads CASEPYRGLADEQYF. The CDR3 DNA sequence: TGTGCCAGCGAACCCTACCGGGGACTAGCTGACGAGCAGTACTTC. The V call is TRBV28, the J call TRBJ2-7; 9 bases map to TRBD2. The ends lost 8 bases at V and 5 bases at J; junction bases unmatched: 13. CDR3 size: 15 residues. Germline V gene data show CDR1 as MDHEN and CDR2 as SYDVKM.